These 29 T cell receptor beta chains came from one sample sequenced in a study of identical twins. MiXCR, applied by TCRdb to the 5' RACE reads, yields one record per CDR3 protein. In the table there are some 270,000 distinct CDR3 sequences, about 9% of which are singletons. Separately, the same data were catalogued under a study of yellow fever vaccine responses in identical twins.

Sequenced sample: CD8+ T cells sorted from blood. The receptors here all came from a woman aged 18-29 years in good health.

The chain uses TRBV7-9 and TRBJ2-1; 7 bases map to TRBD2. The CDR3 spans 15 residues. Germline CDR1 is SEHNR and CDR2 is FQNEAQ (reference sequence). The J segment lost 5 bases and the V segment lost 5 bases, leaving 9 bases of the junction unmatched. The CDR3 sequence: CASSRLLGRDNEQFF. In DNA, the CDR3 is TGTGCCAGCAGCCGACTCCTTGGGAGGGACAATGAGCAGTTCTTC.

The CDR3 nucleotides read TGTGCCAGCAGCTTGGGGGTGGTGGGCAGTCCGTACGAGCAGTACTTC. Protein: CASSLGVVGSPYEQYF. The chain is built from TRBV7-9 and TRBJ2-7; D is perhaps TRBD1 or TRBD2 (5 bases each). Germline CDR1 and CDR2: SEHNR and FQNEAQ (reference sequence). This CDR3 region has 16 residues. Between the trimmed V and J ends, which lost 3 bases and 4 bases, there was a span of 19 bases. The variable domain in full, with the rest retrieved from reference TRBV7-9 and TRBJ2-7, is DTGVSQNPRHKITKRGQNVTFRCDPISEHNRLYWYRQTLGQGPEFLTYFQNEAQLEKSRLLSDRFSAERPKGSFSTLEIQRTEQGDSAMYLCASSLGVVGSPYEQYFGPGTRLTVT.

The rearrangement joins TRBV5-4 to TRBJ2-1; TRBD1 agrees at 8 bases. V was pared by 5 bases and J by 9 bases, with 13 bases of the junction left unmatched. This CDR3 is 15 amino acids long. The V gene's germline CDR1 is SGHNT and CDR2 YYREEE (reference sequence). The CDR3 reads CASSAAGTGLAEQFF. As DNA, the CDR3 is TGTGCCAGCAGTGCCGCCGGGACAGGTCTTGCTGAGCAGTTCTTC.

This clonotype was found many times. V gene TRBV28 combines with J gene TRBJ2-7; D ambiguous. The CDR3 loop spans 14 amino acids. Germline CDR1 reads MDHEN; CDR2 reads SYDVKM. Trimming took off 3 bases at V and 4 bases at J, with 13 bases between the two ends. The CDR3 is CASSLGLHGYEQYF. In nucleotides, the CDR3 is TGTGCCAGCAGTTTGGGTCTTCACGGGTACGAGCAGTACTTC.

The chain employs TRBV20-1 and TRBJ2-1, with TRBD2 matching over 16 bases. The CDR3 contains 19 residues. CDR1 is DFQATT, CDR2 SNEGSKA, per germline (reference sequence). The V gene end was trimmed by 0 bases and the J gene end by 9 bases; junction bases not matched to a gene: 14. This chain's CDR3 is CSARDLSGTSGGGGVEQFF. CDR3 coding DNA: TGCAGTGCTAGAGATCTCAGTGGGACTAGCGGGGGGGGAGGAGTTGAGCAGTTCTTC.

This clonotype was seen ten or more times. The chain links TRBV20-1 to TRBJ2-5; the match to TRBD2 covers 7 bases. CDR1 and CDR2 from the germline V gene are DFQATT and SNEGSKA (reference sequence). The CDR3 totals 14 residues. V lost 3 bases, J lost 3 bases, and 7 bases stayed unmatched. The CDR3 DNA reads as TGCAGTGCTAGGAAGCCGCTAGCGGAAGAGACCCAGTACTTC. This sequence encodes CSARKPLAEETQYF.

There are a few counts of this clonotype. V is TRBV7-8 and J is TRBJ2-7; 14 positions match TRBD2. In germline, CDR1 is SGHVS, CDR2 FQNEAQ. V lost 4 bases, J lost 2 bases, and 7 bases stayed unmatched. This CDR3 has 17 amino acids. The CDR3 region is CASSSPKGLAGAYEQYF. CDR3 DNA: TGTGCCAGCAGCTCGCCTAAGGGACTAGCGGGGGCCTACGAGCAGTACTTC.

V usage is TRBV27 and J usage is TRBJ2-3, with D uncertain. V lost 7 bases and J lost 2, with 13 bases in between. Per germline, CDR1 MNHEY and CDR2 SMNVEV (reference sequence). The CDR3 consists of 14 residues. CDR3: CASTSGSNTDTQYF. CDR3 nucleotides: TGTGCCAGCACCTCCGGGTCCAACACAGATACGCAGTATTTT.

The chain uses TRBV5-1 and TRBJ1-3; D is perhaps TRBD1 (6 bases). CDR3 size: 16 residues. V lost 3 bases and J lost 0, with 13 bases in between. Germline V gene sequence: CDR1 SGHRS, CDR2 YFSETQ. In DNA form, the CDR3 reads TGCGCCAGCAGCTGGGACATCCCTGACTCTGGAAACACCATATATTTT. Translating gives CASSWDIPDSGNTIYF.

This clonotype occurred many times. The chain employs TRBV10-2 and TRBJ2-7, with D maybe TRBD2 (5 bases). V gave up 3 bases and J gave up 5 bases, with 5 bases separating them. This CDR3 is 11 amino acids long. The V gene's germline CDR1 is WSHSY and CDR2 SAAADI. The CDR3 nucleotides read TGCGCCAGCAGTGACGGGGACGAGCAGTACTTC. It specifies CASSDGDEQYF.

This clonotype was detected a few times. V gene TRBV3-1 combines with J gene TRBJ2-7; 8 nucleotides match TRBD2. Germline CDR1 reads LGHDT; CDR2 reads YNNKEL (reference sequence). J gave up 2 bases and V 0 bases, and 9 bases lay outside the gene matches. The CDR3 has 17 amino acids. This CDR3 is CASSQDLALADTYEQYF. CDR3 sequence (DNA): TGTGCCAGCAGCCAAGATCTCGCACTAGCGGATACCTACGAGCAGTACTTC.

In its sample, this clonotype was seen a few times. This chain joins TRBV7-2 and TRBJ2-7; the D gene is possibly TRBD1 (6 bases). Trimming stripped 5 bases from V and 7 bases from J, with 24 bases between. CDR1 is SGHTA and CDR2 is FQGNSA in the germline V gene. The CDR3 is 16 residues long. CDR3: CASSPPEGEISVEQYF. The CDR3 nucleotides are TGTGCCAGCAGCCCTCCCGAGGGGGAAATCAGTGTAGAGCAGTACTTC.

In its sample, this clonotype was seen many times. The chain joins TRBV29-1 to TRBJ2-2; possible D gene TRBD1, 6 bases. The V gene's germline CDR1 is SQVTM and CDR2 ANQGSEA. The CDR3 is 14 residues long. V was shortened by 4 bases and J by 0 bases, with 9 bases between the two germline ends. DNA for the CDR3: TGCAGCGTTGCGGGACATCCGAACACCGGGGAGCTGTTTTTT. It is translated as CSVAGHPNTGELFF.

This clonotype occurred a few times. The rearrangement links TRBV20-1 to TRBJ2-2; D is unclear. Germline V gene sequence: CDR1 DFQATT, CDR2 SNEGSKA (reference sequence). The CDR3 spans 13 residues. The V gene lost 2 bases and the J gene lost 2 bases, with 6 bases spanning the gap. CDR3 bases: TGCAGTGCTAGACATAGAAACACCGGGGAGCTGTTTTTT. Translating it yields CSARHRNTGELFF.

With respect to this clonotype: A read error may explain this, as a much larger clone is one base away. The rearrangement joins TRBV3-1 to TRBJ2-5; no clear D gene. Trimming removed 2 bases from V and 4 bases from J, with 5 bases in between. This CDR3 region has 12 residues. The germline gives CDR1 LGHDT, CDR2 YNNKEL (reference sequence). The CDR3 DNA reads TGTGCCAGCAGCCAATGTGGAGAGACCCAGTACTTC. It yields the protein CASSQCGETQYF.

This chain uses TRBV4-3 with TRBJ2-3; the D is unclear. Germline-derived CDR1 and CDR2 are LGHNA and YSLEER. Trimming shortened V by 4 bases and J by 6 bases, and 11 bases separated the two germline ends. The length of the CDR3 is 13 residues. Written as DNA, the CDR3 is TGCGCCAGCAGCCCTGGGTCGATGGATACGCAGTATTTT. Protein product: CASSPGSMDTQYF.

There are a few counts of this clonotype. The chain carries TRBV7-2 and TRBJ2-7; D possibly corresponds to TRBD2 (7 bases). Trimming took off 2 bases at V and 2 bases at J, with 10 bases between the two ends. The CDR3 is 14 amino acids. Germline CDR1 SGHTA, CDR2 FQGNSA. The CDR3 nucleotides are TGTGCCAGCAGCTTATTCGGGGGGCCCTACGAGCAGTACTTC. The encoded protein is CASSLFGGPYEQYF.

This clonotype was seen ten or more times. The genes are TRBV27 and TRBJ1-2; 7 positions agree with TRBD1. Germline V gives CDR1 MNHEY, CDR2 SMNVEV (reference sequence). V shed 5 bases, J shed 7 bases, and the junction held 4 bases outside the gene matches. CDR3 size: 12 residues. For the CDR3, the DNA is TGTGCCAGCAGTCCCAACAGGGGTGGCTACACCTTC. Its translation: CASSPNRGGYTF.

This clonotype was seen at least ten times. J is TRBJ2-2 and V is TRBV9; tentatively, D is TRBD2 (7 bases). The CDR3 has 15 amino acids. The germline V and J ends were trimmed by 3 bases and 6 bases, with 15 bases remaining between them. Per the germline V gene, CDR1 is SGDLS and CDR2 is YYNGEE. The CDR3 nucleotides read TGTGCCAGCAGCGCAGGAGGGGGGGCCGCCGGGGAGCTGTTTTTT. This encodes CASSAGGGAAGELFF. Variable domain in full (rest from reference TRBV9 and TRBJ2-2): DSGVTQTPKHLITATGQRVTLRCSPRSGDLSVYWYQQSLDQGLQFLIQYYNGEERAKGNILERFSAQQFPDLHSELNLSSLELGDSALYFCASSAGGGAAGELFFGEGSRLTVL.

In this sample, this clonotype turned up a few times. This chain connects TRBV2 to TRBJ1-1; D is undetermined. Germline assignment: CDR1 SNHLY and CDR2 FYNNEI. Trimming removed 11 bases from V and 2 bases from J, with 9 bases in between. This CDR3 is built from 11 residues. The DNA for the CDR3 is TGTGCCGCCGCAGGTAACACTGAAGCTTTCTTT. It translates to CAAAGNTEAFF.

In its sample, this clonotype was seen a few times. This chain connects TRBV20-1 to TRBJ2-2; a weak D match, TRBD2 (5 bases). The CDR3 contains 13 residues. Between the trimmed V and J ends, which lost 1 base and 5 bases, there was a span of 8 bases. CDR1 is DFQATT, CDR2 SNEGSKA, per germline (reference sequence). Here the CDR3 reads CSARGPGTGELFF. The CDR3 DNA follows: TGCAGTGCTAGAGGTCCGGGGACCGGGGAGCTGTTTTTT.

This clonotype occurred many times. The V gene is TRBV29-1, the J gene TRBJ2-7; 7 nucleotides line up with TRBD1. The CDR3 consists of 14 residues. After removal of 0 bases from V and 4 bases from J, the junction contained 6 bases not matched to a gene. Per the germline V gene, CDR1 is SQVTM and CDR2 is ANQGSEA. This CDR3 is CSVEDRDREYEQYF. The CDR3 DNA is TGCAGCGTTGAAGATCGTGACAGGGAGTACGAGCAGTACTTC.

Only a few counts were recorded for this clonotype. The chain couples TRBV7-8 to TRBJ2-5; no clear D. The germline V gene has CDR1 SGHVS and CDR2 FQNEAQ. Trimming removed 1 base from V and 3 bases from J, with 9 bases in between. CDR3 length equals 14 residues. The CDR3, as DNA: TGTGCCAGCAGCTTAGATTTCCAGGAAGAGACCCAGTACTTC. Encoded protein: CASSLDFQEETQYF. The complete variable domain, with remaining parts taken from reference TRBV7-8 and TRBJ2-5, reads GAGVSQSPRYKVAKRGQDVALRCDPISGHVSLFWYQQALGQGPEFLTYFQNEAQLDKSGLPSDRFFAERPEGSVSTLKIQRTQQEDSAVYLCASSLDFQEETQYFGPGTRLLVL.

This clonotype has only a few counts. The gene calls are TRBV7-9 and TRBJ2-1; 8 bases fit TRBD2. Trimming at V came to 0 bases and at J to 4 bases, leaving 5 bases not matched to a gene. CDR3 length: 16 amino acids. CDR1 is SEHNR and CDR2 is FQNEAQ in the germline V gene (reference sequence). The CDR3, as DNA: TGTGCCAGCAGCTTAGCGCAGCGGGAGCCTTACAATGAGCAGTTCTTC. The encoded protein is CASSLAQREPYNEQFF.

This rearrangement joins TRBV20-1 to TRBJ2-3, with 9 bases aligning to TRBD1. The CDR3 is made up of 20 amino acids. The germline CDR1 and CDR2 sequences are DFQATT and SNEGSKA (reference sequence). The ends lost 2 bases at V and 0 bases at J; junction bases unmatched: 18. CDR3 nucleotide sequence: TGCAGTGCTAGACCATCATCCCGGGACAGGGAACAACATAGCACAGATACGCAGTATTTT. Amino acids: CSARPSSRDREQHSTDTQYF.

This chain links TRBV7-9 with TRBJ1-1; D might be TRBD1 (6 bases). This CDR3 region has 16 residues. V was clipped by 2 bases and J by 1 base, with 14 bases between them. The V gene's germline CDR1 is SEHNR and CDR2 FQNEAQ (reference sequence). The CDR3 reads CASSLPGDSRNTEAFF. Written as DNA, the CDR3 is TGTGCCAGCAGCTTACCAGGGGATTCAAGGAACACTGAAGCTTTCTTT.

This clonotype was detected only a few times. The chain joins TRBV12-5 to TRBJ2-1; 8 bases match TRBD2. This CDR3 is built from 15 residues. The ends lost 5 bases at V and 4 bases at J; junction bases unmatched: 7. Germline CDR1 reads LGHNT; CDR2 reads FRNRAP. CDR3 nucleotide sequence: TGTGCTAGTGGTCCGGGACTAGAACCTTACAATGAGCAGTTCTTC. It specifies CASGPGLEPYNEQFF.

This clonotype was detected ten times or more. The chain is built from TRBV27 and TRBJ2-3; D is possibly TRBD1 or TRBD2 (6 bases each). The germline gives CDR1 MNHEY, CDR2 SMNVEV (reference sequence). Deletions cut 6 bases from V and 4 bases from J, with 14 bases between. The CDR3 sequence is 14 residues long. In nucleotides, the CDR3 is TGTGCCAGCAGAGTCAACAGGGAGGCAGATACGCAGTATTTT. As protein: CASRVNREADTQYF.

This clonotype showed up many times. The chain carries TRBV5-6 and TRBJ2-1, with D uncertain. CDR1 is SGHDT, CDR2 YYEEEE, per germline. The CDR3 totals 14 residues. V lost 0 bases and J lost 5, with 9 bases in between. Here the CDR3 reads CASSLGGSHNEQFF. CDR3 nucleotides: TGTGCCAGCAGCTTGGGCGGCTCACACAATGAGCAGTTCTTC.